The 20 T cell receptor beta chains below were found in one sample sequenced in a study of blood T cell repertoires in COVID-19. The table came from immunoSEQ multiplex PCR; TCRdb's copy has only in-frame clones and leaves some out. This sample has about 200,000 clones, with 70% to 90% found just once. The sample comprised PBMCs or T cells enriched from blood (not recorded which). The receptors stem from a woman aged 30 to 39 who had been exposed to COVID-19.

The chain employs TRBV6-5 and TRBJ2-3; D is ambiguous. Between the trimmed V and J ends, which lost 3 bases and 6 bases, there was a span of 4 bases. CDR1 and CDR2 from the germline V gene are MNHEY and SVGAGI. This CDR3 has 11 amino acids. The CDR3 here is CASSYMDTQYF. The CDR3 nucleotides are TGTGCCAGCAGTTATATGGATACGCAGTATTTT.

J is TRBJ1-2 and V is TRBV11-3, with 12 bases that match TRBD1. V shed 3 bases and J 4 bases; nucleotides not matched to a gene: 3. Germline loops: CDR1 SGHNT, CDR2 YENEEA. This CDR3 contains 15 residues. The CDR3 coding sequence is TGTGCCAGCAGCTTGGGACAGGGGGCCTCCTATGGCTACACCTTC. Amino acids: CASSLGQGASYGYTF.

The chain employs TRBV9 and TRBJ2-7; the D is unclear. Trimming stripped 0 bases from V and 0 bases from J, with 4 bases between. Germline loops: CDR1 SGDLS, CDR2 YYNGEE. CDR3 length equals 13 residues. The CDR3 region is CASSVDGSYEQYF. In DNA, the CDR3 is TGTGCCAGCAGCGTAGACGGCTCCTACGAGCAGTACTTC.

CDR3 nucleotide sequence: TGTGCCAGCAGCTCAGGGGGATGGTATGGCTACACCTTC. Amino acid sequence: CASSSGGWYGYTF. This sequence joins TRBV11-3 and TRBJ1-2; 7 positions match TRBD1. The junction had 4 bases not matched to a gene; V was cut back by 4 bases and J by 5 bases. The CDR3 loop spans 13 amino acids. The germline V gene has CDR1 SGHNT and CDR2 YENEEA.

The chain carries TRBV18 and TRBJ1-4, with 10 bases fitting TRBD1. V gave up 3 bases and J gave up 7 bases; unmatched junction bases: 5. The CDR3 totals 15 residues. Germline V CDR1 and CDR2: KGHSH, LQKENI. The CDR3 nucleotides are TGTGCCAGCTCACCCGACAGGGGGCCTATTGAAAAACTGTTTTTT. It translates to CASSPDRGPIEKLFF.

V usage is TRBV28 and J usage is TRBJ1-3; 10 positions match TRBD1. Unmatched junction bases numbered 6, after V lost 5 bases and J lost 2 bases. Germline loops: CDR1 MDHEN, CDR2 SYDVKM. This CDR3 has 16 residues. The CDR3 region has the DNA TGTGCCAGCAGTCGACAGGGGGCCTTTACTGGAAACACCATATATTTT. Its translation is CASSRQGAFTGNTIYF.

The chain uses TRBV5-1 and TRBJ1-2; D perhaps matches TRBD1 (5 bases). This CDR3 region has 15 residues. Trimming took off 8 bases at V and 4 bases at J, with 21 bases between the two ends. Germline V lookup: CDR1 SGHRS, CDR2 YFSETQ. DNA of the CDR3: TGCGCCAGTAAGGTCGAGACAGCTTCCCTCTATGGCTACACCTTC. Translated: CASKVETASLYGYTF. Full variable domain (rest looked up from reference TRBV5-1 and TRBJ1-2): KAGVTQTPRYLIKTRGQQVTLSCSPISGHRSVSWYQQTPGQGLQFLFEYFSETQRNKGNFPGRFSGRQFSNSRSEMNVSTLELGDSALYLCASKVETASLYGYTFGSGTRLTVV.

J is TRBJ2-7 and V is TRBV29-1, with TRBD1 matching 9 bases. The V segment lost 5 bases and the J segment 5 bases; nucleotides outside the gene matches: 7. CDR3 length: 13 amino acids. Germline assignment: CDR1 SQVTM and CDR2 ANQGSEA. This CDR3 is CSVTGTGYNEQYF. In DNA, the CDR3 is TGCAGCGTTACCGGGACAGGGTACAACGAGCAGTACTTC.

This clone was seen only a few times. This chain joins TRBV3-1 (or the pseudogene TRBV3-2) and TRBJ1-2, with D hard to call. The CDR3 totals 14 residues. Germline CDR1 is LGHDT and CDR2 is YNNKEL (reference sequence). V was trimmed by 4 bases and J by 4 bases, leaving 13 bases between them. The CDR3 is CASSRTGVGYGYTF. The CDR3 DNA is TGTGCCAGCAGCCGCACCGGGGTGGGCTATGGCTACACCTTC.

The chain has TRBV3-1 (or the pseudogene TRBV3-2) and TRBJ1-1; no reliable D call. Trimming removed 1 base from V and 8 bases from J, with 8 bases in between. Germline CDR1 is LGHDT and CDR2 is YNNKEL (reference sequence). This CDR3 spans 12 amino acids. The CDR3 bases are TGTGCCAGCAGCCAAGTGAGAGGGGAAGCTTTCTTT. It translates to CASSQVRGEAFF.

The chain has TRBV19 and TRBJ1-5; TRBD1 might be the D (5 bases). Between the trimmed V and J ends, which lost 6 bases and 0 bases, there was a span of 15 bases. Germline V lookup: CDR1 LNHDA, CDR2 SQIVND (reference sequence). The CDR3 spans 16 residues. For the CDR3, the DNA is TGTGCCAGTAGCCCGGGGGTTAAGTATAGCAATCAGCCCCAGCATTTT. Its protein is CASSPGVKYSNQPQHF.

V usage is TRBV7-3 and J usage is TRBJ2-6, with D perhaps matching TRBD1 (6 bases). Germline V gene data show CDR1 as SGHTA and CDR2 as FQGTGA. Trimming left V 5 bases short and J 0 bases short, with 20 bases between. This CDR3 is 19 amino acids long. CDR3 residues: CASSPITGISYSGANVLTF. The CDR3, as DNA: TGTGCCAGCAGCCCGATCACAGGGATTAGTTACTCTGGGGCCAACGTCCTGACTTTC.

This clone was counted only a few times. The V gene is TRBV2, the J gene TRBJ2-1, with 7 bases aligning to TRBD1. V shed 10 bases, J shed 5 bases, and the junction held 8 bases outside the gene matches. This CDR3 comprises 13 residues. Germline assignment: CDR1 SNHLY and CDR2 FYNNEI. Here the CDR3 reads CATQQGINNEQFF. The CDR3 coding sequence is TGTGCCACCCAACAGGGGATTAACAATGAGCAGTTCTTC.

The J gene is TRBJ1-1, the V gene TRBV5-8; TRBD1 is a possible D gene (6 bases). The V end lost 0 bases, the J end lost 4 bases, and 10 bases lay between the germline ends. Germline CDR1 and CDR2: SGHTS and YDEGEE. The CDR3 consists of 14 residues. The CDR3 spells CASSLEGGTTEAFF. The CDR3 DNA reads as TGTGCCAGCAGCTTGGAGGGGGGGACCACTGAAGCTTTCTTT. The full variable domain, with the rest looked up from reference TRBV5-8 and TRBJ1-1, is EAGVTQSPTHLIKTRGQQATLRCSPISGHTSVYWYQQALGLGLQFLLWYDEGEERNRGNFPPRFSGRQFPNYSSELNVNALELEDSALYLCASSLEGGTTEAFFGQGTRLTVV.

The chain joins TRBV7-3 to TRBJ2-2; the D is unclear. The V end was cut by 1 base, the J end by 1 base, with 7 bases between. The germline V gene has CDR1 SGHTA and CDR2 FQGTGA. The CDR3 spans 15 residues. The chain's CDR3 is CASSLIGGNTGELFF. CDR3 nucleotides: TGTGCCAGCAGCTTAATCGGCGGGAACACCGGGGAGCTGTTTTTT.

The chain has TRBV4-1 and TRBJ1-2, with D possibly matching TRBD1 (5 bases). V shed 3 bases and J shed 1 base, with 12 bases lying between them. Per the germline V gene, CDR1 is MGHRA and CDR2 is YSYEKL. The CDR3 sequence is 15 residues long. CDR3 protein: CASSQPVRVNYGYTF. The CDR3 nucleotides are TGCGCCAGCAGCCAGCCCGTCAGGGTTAACTATGGCTACACCTTC.

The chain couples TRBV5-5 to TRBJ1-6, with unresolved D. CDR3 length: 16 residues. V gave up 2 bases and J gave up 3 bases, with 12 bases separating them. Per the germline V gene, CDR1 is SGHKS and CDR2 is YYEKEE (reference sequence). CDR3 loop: CASSFNSRGYNSPLHF. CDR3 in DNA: TGTGCCAGCAGCTTCAATTCTAGAGGCTATAATTCACCCCTCCACTTT.

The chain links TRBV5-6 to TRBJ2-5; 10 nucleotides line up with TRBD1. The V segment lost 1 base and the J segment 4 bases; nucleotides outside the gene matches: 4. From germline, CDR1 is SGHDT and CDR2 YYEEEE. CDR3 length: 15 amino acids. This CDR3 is CASSLWDRGRETQYF. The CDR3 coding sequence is TGTGCCAGCAGCTTGTGGGACAGGGGACGAGAGACCCAGTACTTC.

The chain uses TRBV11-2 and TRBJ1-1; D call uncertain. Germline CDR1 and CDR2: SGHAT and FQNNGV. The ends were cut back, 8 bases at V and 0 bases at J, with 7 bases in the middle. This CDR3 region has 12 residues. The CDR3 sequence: CASEEVNTEAFF. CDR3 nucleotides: TGTGCCAGCGAGGAGGTGAACACTGAAGCTTTCTTT.

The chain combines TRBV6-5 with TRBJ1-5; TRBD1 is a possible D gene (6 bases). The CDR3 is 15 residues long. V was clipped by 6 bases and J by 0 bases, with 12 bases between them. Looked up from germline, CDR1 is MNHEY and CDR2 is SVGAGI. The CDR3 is CASSQDSYSNQPQHF. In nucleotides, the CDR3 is TGTGCCAGCAGCCAGGACAGTTATAGCAATCAGCCCCAGCATTTT.